In its sample, the clone carrying this TCR beta chain is medium-sized. This sample was taken from a study of preoperative IRX-2 immunotherapy in early breast cancer. Using immunoSEQ multiplex PCR, the repertoire was profiled, and TCRdb retains in-frame clones only, with some absent. Among approximately 27,000 clones listed, approximately 80% were seen once. Noted treatment: preoperative locoregional IRX-2 cytokine immunotherapy. Patients received preoperative, locoregional IRX-2 cytokine immunotherapy in a phase Ib study. The material was lymph node tissue, obtained after IRX-2 immunotherapy. The TCR sequence derives from a human donor with breast cancer.

The CDR3 coding sequence is TGTGCCAGCAGCTCGGACACTAGCGTCTACGAGCAGTACTTC. It codes for CASSSDTSVYEQYF. The chain joins TRBV11-3 to TRBJ2-7; 7 bases map to TRBD2. The CDR3 covers 14 residues. Germline V CDR1 and CDR2: SGHNT, YENEEA. V dropped 4 bases and J dropped 3; count of bases not matched to a gene: 6. The whole variable domain, remainder taken from reference TRBV11-3 and TRBJ2-7, is EAGVVQSPRYKIIEKKQPVAFWCNPISGHNTLYWYLQNLGQGPELLIRYENEEAVDDSQLPKDRFSAERLKGVDSTLKIQPAELGDSAVYLCASSSDTSVYEQYFGPGTRLTVT.